This TCR beta chain was sequenced in a study of immune heterogeneity within non-small cell lung tumors. The wider study: It was found that the tumors were a few squamous cell carcinomas, around eleven non-squamous carcinomas and 1 not otherwise specified.

For each sample, template was around 650 ng of bulk tumor genomic DNA. Every primary tumor yielded several biopsies, spaced far apart, that were taken during surgery. Patients underwent curative surgery for untreated, newly diagnosed non-small cell lung cancer. Samples were obtained from newly diagnosed non-small cell lung cancer patients who were having surgery with curative intent. This clonotype was counted ten times or more. Antigen unknown. Multiplex PCR amplified the TCR beta CDR3 region. Its first round ran for 10 cycles with 32 V and 13 J primers. TCRdb processed the multiplex PCR reads anew with MiXCR; each CDR3 protein has one entry. The top ten clones hold 13% of a sample with some 10,000 distinct CDR3 sequences, less than 30% of them seen once. Study-level results: Both recurring identical dominant CDR3 beta clonotypes and site-unique high-frequency clones were observed across tumor sites within a patient.

Trimming removed 0 bases at V and 7 bases at J, with 6 bases between. Germline CDR1 reads DFQATT; CDR2 reads SNEGSKA (reference sequence). This CDR3 region has 11 residues. The sample was lung tumor tissue. The chain employs TRBV20-1 and TRBJ1-2, with D uncertain. This TCR was sampled from a man aged 45-65 years with non-small cell lung cancer. As DNA, the CDR3 is TGCAGTGCTAGAGATTCGGGTGGCTACACCTTC. Protein product: CSARDSGGYTF.